The sequence of this T cell receptor (beta chain) was determined in a study of blood T cell repertoires in COVID-19 (dated by TCRdb to 2019 to 2021). Study-wide context: The collaborator samples originated in the United States, Italy and Spain and spanned the acute and convalescent phases of COVID-19. Where HLA class I and class II types were available, the types were taken from metadata supplied by the sample provider, not from assay-based typing. Subjects who had been exposed to COVID-19, were actively infected with it, or had recovered from it provided the deeply sampled blood TCRbeta repertoires that made up the dataset. Samples came from the ongoing ImmuneRACE study (first 160 participants) plus 1,254 subjects from 6 global collaborators. The material from the prospective study consisted of cDNA or gDNA derived from T cells, B-cell-depleted T cells, or PBMCs. A de-identified subject ID, COVID-19 status, age in years and sex were almost always included in the sample metadata. The repertoires were made available in a free public database intended to serve as a resource for research on the immune response to SARS-CoV-2.

The immunoSEQ Assay, a bias-controlled multiplex PCR, was used to amplify TCRbeta CDR3 regions from genomic DNA. As for the original processing: The number of nucleated cells in each sample was estimated by amplification of reference gene primers within the assay. Sequence reads were collapsed and filtered to measure the absolute abundance of every unique TCRbeta CDR3 rearrangement. For each sample, productive Simpson clonality was calculated as the square root of Simpson's diversity index across productive rearrangements. Drawn from immuneACCESS, this table holds only the in-frame rearrangements with V and J called that TCRdb kept. Clones are partly lost; checked studies trace under half to an unresolved V gene and leave the rest unexplained. V and J calls and clone size are copied from that table; D and trimming were computed from the DNA. The sample records about 480,000 clones, nearly 90% of which are singletons. The leading ten clones occupy approximately 2% of the sample.

Participants in the prospective study were aged roughly 18 to 95 years, lived in more than 20 United States geographic areas, and enrolled through a virtual design. Cohort assignment in the prospective study relied on participant-reported clinical history from a screening survey and a study questionnaire. Mobile phlebotomists in the prospective study collected whole blood, serum and a nasopharyngeal or oropharyngeal swab from every participant. Over a roughly two-month period, participants in the prospective study had the option of providing additional blood draws and questionnaires. Prospective study blood samples were shipped either frozen or at room temperature before DNA extraction. The V end gives up 1 base and the J end 4 bases, leaving 10 bases in the junction not matched to a gene. The CDR1 and CDR2 encoded by the germline V gene are SGHVS and FNYEAQ. Measured from the cysteine to the phenylalanine, the CDR3 is 18 residues long. Of the read, only the CDR3 DNA is kept; its 54 bases are in frame from base 1.

Notes on this clone: It has no known antigen specificity. No per-base quality is available; no much larger clone lies one base away.

The paper as a whole reports these results and caveats: Clinical and demographic metadata were provided uncurated, with the amount varying by source and participant.

The rearrangement joined TRBV7-6 to TRBJ2-1; 10 central bases correspond to TRBD2. The sequence derives from a woman aged 18-29 years with acute COVID-19. Material: PBMCs or T cells enriched from blood (not recorded which). The CDR3 is CASSLVGGGTSEYNEQFF. The nucleotide sequence is given as TGTGCCAGCAGCTTAGTAGGGGGAGGGACTAGCGAGTACAATGAGCAGTTCTTC. With the portions outside the CDR3 filled from the reference TRBV7-6 and TRBJ2-1 genes, the complete variable region becomes GAGVSQSPRYKVTKRGQDVALRCDPISGHVSLYWYRQALGQGPEFLTYFNYEAQQDKSGLPNDRFSAERPEGSISTLTIQRTEQRDSAMYRCASSLVGGGTSEYNEQFFGPGTRLTVL.